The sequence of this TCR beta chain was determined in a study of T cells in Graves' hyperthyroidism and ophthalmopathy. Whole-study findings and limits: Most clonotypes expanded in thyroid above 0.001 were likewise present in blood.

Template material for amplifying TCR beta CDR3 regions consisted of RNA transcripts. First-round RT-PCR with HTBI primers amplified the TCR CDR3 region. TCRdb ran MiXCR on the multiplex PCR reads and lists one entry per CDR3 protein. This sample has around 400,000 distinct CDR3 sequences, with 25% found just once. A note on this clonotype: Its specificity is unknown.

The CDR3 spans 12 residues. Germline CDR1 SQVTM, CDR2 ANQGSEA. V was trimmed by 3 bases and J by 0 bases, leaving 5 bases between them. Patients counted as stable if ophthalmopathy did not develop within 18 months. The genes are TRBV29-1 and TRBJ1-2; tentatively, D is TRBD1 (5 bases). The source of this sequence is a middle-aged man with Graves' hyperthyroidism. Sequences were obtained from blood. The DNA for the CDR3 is TGCAGCGTTGAGACAGCTAACTATGGCTACACCTTC. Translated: CSVETANYGYTF.